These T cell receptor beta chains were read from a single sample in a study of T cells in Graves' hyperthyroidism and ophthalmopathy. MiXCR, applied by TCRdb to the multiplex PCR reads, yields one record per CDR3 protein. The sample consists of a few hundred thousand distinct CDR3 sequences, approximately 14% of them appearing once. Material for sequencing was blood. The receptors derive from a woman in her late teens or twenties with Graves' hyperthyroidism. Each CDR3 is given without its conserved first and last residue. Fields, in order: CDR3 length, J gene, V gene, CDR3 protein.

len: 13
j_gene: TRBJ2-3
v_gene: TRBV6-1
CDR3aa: ASSEGNTGPDTQY

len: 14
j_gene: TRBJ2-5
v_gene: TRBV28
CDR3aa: ASRQAGQGQGETQY

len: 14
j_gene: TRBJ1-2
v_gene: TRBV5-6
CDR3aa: ASSLDGTLREYGYT

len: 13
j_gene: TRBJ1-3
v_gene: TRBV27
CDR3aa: ASSLSGQLLATIY

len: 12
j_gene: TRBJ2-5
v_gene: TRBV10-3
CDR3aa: AISPGQGGETQY

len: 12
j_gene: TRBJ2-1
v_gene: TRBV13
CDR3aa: ASTKWGGRNEQF

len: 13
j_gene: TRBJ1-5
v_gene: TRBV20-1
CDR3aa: SAREGGNSNQPQH

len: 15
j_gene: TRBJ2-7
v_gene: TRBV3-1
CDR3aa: ASSLDSGRRATYEQY

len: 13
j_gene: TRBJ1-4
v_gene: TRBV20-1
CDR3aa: SASDRGATNEKLF

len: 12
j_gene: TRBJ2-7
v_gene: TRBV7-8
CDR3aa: ASSLGIFPYEQY

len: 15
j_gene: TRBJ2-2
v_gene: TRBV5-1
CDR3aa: ASSPGLAGVVTGELF

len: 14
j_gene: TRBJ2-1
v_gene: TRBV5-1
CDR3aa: ASRPVWGARGNEQF

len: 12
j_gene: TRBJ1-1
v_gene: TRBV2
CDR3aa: ASSEATGLSEAF

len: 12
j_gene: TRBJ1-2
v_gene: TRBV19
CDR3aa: ASAPRTDPYGYT

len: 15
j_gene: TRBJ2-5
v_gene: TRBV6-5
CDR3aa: ASSYRMYGGVAETQC

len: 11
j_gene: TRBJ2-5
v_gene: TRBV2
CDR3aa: ASRTSGRETQY

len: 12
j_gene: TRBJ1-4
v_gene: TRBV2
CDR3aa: ASSEGGVGEKLF

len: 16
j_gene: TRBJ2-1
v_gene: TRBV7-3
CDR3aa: ASSLGTSGSQYYNEQF

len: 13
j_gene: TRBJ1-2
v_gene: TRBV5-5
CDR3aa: ASSLGTGVDYGYT

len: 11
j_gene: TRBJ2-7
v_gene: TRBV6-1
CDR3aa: ASSARGYYAQY

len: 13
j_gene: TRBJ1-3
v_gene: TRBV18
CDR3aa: ASSPGASSGNTIY

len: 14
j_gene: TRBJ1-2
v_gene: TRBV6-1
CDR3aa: ASSRGTGVGGYGYT

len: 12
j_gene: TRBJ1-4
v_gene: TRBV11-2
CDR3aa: ASSLPDMARKLF

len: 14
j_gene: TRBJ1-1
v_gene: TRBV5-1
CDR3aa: AGPRSNPDRSTEAF

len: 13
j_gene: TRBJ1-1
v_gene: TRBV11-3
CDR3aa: ASSSGTGQNTEAF

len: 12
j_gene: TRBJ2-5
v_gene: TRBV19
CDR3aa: ASRGTGSQETQY

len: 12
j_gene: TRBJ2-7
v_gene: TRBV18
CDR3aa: ASSPGLSGNEQY

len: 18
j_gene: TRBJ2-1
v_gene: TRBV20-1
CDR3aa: SARHPPGTSGRSPYNEQF

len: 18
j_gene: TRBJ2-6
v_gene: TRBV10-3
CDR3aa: AISGGEIQGRAYGANVLT

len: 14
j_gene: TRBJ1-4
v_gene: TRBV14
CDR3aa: ASSQAFRGIGEKLF

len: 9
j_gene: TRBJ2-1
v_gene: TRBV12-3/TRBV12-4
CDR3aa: ASSLDSIKF

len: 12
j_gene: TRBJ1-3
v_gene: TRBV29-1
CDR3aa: SVGASGLGNTIY

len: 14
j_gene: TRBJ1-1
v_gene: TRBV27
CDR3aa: ASIMFFLEQSTEAF

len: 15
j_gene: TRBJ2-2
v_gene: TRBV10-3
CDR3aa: AITRGGAGANTGELF

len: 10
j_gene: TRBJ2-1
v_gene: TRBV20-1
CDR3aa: SGHGTYNEQF

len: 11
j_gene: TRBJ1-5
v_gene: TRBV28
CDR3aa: ASSPVSNQPQH

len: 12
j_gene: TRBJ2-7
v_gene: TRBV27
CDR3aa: ASSLDAASYEQY

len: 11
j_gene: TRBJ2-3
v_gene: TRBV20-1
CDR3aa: SARVPSTDTQY

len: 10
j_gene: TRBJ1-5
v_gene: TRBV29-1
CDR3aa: SAGEGNQPQH

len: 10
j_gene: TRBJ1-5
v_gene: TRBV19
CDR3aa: ASSIGRQPQH

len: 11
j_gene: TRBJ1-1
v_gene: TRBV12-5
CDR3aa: ASGSRENTEAF

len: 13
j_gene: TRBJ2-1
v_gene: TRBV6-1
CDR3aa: ASIIRGVAYNEQF

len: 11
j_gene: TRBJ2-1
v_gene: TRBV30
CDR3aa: ACTRLSYNEQF

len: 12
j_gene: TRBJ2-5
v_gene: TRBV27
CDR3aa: ASGLTGIAETQY

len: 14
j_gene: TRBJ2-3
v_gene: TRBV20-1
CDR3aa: SAPRESSVSTDTQY

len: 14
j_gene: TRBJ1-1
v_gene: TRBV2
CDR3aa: ASSEQGVTLNTEAF